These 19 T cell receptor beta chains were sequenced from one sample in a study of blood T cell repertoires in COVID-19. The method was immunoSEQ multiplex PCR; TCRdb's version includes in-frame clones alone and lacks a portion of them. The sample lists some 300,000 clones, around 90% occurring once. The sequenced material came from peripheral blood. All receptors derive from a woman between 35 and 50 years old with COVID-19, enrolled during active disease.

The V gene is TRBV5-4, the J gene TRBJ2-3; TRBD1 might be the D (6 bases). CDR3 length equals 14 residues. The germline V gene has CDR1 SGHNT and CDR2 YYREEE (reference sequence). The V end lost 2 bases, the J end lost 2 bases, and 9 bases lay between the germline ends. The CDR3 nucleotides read TGTGCCAGCAGCTTTGGGACATCCACAGATACGCAGTATTTT. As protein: CASSFGTSTDTQYF.

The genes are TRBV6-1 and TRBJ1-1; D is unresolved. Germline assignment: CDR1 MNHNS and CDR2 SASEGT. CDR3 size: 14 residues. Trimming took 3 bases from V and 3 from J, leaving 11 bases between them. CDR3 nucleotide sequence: TGTGCCAGCAGTGACGTTGGAGGTTACACTGAAGCTTTCTTT. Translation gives CASSDVGGYTEAFF.

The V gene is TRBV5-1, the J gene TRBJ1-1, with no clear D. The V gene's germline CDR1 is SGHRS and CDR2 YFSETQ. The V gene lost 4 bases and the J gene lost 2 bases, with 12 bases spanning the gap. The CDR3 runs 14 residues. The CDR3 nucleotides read TGCGCCAGCAGCCTAATGCCCGTCAACACTGAAGCTTTCTTT. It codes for CASSLMPVNTEAFF.

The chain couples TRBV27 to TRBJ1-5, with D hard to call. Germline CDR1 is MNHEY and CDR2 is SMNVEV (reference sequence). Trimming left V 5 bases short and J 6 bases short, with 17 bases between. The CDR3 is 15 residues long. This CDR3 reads CASSLSAEGGQPQHF. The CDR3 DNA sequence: TGTGCCAGCAGTCTCTCTGCAGAGGGAGGTCAGCCCCAGCATTTT.

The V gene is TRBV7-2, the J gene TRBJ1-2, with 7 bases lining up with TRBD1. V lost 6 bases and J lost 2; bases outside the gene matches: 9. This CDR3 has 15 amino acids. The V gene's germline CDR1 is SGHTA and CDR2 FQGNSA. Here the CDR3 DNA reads TGTGCCAGCAGTCACAGACAGGGCATGAACTATGGCTACACCTTC. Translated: CASSHRQGMNYGYTF.

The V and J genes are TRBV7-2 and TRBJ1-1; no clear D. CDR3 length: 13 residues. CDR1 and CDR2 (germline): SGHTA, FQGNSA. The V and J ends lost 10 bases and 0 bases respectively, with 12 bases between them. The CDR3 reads CATAKHLNTEAFF. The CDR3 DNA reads TGTGCCACCGCCAAACATTTGAACACTGAAGCTTTCTTT.

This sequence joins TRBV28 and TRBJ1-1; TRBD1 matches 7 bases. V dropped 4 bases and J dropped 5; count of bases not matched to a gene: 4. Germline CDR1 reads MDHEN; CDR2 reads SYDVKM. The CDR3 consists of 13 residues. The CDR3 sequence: CASSSRGPTEAFF. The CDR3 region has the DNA TGTGCCAGCAGTTCAAGGGGGCCGACTGAAGCTTTCTTT. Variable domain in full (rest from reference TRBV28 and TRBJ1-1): DVKVTQSSRYLVKRTGEKVFLECVQDMDHENMFWYRQDPGLGLRLIYFSYDVKMKEKGDIPEGYSVSREKKERFSLILESASTNQTSMYLCASSSRGPTEAFFGQGTRLTVV.

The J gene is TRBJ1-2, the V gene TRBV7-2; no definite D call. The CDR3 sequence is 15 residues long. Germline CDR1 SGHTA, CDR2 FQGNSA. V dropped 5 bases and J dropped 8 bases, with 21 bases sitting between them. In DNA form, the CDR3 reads TGTGCCAGCAGCGGACGGGAAGTCACAGTCAACGGCTACACCTTC. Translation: CASSGREVTVNGYTF.

The CDR3 loop reads CASCRDRGDYGYTF. The CDR3 bases are TGCGCCAGCTGCCGGGACAGGGGCGACTATGGCTACACCTTC. This chain joins TRBV4-1 and TRBJ1-2; 10 nucleotides agree with TRBD1. The CDR3 covers 14 residues. Germline assignment: CDR1 MGHRA and CDR2 YSYEKL. V was pared by 8 bases and J by 3 bases, with 6 bases of the junction left unmatched.

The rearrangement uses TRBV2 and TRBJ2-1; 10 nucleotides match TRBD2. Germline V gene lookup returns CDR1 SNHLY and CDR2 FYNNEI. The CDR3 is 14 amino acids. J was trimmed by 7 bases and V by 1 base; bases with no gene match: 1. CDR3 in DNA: TGTGCCAGCAGTGAAGGGACTAGCGGAAATGAGCAGTTCTTC. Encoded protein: CASSEGTSGNEQFF.

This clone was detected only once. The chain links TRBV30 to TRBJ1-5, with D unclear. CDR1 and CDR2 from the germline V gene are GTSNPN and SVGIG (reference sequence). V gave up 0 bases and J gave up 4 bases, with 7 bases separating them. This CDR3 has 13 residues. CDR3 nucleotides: TGTGCCTGGAGTGTACGAGAAAATCAGCCCCAGCATTTT. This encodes CAWSVRENQPQHF.

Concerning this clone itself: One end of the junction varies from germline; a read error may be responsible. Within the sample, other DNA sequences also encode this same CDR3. CDR3 loop: CASSSTGTLSYEQYF. The DNA of the CDR3 is TGCGCCAGCAGCTCGACAGGGACCCTCTCCTACGAGCAGTACTTC. The chain employs TRBV11-1 and TRBJ2-7; 7 bases line up with TRBD1. CDR1 is SGHAT, CDR2 FQDESV, per germline (reference sequence). This CDR3 contains 15 residues.

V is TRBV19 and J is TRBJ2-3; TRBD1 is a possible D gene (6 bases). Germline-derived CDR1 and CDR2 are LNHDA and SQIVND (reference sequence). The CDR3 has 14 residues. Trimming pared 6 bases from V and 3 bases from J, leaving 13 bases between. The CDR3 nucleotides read TGTGCCAGTAGGGGGGTTGGACAGACAGATACGCAGTATTTT. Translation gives CASRGVGQTDTQYF.

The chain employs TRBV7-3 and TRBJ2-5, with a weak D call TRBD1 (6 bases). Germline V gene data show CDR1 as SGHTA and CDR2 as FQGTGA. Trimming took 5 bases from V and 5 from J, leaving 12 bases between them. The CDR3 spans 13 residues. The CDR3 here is CASSPEGGETQYF. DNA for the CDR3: TGTGCCAGCAGCCCTGAAGGGGGTGAGACCCAGTACTTC.

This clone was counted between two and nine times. The CDR3 sequence is CASSAGTGDNSPLHF. DNA for the CDR3: TGTGCCAGCAGTGCCGGGACAGGGGATAATTCACCCCTCCACTTT. The chain employs TRBV28 and TRBJ1-6; TRBD1 matches 10 bases. Germline V gene sequence: CDR1 MDHEN, CDR2 SYDVKM. Germline trimming cut 5 bases from V and 5 bases from J; bases unmatched to any gene: 3. The CDR3 extends over 15 amino acids.

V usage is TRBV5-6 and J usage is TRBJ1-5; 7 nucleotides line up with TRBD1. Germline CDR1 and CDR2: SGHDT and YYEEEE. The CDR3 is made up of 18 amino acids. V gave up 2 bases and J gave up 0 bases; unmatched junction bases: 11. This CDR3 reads CASSFTQGTDYSNQPQHF. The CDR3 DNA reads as TGTGCCAGCAGCTTTACTCAAGGGACAGACTATAGCAATCAGCCCCAGCATTTT. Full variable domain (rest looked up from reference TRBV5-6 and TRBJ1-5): DAGVTQSPTHLIKTRGQQVTLRCSPKSGHDTVSWYQQALGQGPQFIFQYYEEEERQRGNFPDRFSGHQFPNYSSELNVNALLLGDSALYLCASSFTQGTDYSNQPQHFGDGTRLSIL.

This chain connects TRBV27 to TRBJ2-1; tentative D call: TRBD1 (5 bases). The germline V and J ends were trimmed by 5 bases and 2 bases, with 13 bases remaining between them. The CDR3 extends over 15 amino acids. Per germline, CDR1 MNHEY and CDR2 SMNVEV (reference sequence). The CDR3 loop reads CASSTRLGPYNEQFF. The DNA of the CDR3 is TGTGCCAGCAGTACCAGACTGGGGCCCTACAATGAGCAGTTCTTC.

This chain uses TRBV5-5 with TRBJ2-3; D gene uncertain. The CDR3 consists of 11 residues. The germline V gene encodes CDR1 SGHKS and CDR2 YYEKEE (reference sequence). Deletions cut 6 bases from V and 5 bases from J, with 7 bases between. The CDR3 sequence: CASKLLDTQYF. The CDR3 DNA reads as TGTGCCAGCAAGCTTTTAGATACGCAGTATTTT.

The CDR3 sequence: CAIRGYSQGSTEAFF. The CDR3 DNA sequence: TGTGCCATCAGGGGCTACTCACAGGGGAGCACTGAAGCTTTCTTT. The chain is built from TRBV10-3 and TRBJ1-1; 7 positions agree with TRBD1. J lost 4 bases, V lost 6 bases, and 11 bases had no gene match. This CDR3 spans 15 amino acids. CDR1 and CDR2 from the germline V gene are ENHRY and SYGVKD.